These T cell receptor beta chains were read from a single sample in a study of PD-1 blockade in classical Hodgkin lymphoma. Sequencing used immunoSEQ multiplex PCR; TCRdb keeps in-frame clones, though not all of them. The table has approximately 90,000 clones, approximately 91% seen once; the top ten hold less than 3%. Sample: peripheral blood mononuclear cells (PBMCs), taken before the second cycle of nivolumab. These receptors were collected from a human donor with classical Hodgkin lymphoma. Both conserved end residues are part of each CDR3. D genes are given only for firm matches. Not all rows give a size; the values are once, few, many and, for expanded clones, a class.

V gene | D gene | CDR3 length | clone size | CDR3 protein
TRBV28 | . | 10 | . | CASSAQEQFF
TRBV5-1 | TRBD1 | 14 | . | CASSLGPGGQPQHF
TRBV28 | . | 15 | . | CASSYDSPNTGELFF
TRBV11-1 | . | 13 | . | CASSFIPGTEAFF
TRBV6-5 | . | 16 | once | CASSYWRLGSDNEQFF
TRBV2 | . | 16 | . | CASSVTGKLSNEKLFF
TRBV9 | . | 8 | . | CASSKAFF
TRBV2 | TRBD2 | 11 | . | CASRGAYEQYF
TRBV5-4 | . | 16 | . | CASTTGDVSSYNEQFF
TRBV7-8 | . | 15 | . | CASSFKGSLGETQYF
TRBV10-3 | TRBD1 | 13 | . | CAISTGTGIEQYF
TRBV5-5 | . | 12 | . | CASTTENEKLFF
TRBV4-1 | . | 12 | . | CASSQDGDEQYF
TRBV19 | . | 16 | . | CASSEPRKESSYEQYF
TRBV11-1 | . | 16 | . | CASSLARTVMNTEAFF
TRBV6-6 | . | 14 | . | CASSYSGGTYEQYF
TRBV5-1 | . | 14 | . | CASSFWGSRETQYF
TRBV27 | . | 12 | . | CASSPDRSEAFF
TRBV5-1 | TRBD1 | 15 | . | CASSPTGGSGNTIYF
TRBV7-8 | . | 12 | . | CASSLWGPPQHF
TRBV27 | . | 15 | few | CASSLSRLPNYGYTF
TRBV28 | . | 14 | . | CASSRDRVQETQYF
TRBV28 | TRBD1 | 15 | . | CASRGRTGLNQPQHF
TRBV4-2 | TRBD2 | 14 | . | CASSQGLAGDEQFF
TRBV5-1 | TRBD2 | 17 | . | CASSPLGGRIAYNEQFF
TRBV5-1 | . | 14 | . | CASSLGGLNTEAFF
TRBV27 | . | 12 | . | CASSFRGEGQYF
TRBV6-4 | . | 15 | . | CASSDGSSGANVLTF
TRBV6-1 | . | 15 | . | CASSEVAQSYNEQFF
TRBV9 | TRBD1 | 13 | . | CASSGNRGTEAFF
TRBV6-6 | . | 14 | . | CATKGGPYSGELFF
TRBV14 | TRBD2 | 17 | once | CASSQTRGLAGSDTQYF
TRBV7-9 | TRBD2 | 16 | . | CASSLSGGILAGEQYF
TRBV6-4 | TRBD2 | 18 | . | CASSDPSLAGALGETQYF
TRBV4-2 | TRBD1 | 15 | . | CASSQVGTGGEKLFF
TRBV20-1 | . | 11 | . | CRDRGYNEQFF
TRBV10-2 | TRBD1 | 13 | . | CASSRTGNYEQYF
TRBV2 | . | 14 | . | CASGRGPESYGYTF
TRBV27 | . | 13 | . | CASSGGGRTEAFF
TRBV19 | . | 14 | . | CASSKRQANQPQHF
TRBV28 | TRBD1 | 12 | few | CANRGLNTEAFF
TRBV2 | . | 12 | . | CASRRFGNTIYF
TRBV28 | TRBD1 | 15 | . | CASIGQGAENTEAFF
TRBV5-1 | . | 16 | . | CASSLGGNTFYNEQFF
TRBV5-1 | . | 15 | . | CASSLDRFMNTEAFF
TRBV27 | . | 14 | . | CASSLRGRRHEQYF
TRBV6-5 | . | 15 | . | CASSYSNGGHYGYTF
TRBV5-1 | TRBD1 | 13 | . | CASSVGQDLGYTF
TRBV7-6 | . | 14 | . | CASSSALRKSEQFF
TRBV5-6 | TRBD2 | 15 | . | CASSDLAGGENEQFF